This T cell receptor beta chain derives from a study of blood T cell repertoires in COVID-19. On the study more broadly: From T cells, B-cell-depleted T cells, or PBMCs came the material, which was cDNA or gDNA.

The method was immunoSEQ multiplex PCR; TCRdb's version includes in-frame clones alone and lacks a portion of them. Of 100,000 to 150,000 clones in the sample, around three quarters are singletons; the top ten hold 37%. Trimming took 5 bases from V and 1 from J, leaving 10 bases between them. The CDR3 has 14 amino acids. The germline CDR1 and CDR2 sequences are KGHDR and SFDVKD. The rearrangement uses TRBV24-1 and TRBJ1-2; no firm D call. Material for sequencing was peripheral blood. The origin of this receptor is a man in his forties with active or convalescent COVID-19. CDR3 DNA: TGTGCCACCAGTGGAGTGATGGTTAACTATGGCTACACCTTC. As protein: CATSGVMVNYGYTF.